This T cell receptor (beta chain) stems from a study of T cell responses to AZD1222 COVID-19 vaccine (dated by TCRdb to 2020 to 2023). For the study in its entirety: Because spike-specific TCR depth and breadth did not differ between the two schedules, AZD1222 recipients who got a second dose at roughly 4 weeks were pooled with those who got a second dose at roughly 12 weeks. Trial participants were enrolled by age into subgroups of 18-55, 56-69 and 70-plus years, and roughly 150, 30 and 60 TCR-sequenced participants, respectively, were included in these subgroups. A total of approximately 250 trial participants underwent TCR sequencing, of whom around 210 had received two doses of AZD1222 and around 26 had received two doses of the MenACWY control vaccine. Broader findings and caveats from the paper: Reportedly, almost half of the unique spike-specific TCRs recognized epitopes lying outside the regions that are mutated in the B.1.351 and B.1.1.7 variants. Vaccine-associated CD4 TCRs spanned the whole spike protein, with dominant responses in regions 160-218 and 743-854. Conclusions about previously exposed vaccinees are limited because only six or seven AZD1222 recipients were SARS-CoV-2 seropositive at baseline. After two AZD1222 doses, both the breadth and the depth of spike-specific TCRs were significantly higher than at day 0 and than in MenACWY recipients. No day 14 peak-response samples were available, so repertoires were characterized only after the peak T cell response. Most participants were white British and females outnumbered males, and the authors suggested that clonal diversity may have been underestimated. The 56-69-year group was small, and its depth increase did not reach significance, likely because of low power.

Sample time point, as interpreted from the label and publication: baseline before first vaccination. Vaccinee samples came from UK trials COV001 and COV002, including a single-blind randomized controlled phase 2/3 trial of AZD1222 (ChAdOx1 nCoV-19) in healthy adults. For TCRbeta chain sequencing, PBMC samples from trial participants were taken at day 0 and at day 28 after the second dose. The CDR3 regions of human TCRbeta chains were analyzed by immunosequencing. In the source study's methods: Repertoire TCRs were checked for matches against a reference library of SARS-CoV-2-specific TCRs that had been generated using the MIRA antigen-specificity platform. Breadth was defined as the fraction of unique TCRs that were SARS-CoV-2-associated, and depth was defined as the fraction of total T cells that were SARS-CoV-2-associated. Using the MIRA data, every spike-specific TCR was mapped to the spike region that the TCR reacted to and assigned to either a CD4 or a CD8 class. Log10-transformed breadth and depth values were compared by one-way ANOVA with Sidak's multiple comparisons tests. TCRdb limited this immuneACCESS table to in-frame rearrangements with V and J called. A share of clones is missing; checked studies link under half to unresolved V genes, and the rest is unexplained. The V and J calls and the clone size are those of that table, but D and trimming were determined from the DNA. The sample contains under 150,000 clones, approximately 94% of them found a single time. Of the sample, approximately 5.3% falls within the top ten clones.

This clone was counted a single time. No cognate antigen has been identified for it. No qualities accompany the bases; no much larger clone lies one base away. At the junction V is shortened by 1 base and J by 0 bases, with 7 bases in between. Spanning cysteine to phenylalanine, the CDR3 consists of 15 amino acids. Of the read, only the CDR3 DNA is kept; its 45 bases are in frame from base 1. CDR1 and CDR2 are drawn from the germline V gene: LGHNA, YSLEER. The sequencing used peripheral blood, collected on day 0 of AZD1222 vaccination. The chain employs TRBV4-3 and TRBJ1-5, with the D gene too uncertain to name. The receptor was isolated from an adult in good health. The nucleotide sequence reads TGCGCCAGCAGCCAAGGACGGAATAGCAATCAGCCCCAGCATTTT. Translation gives CASSQGRNSNQPQHF.